This T cell receptor beta chain was sequenced in a study of shared clonotypes between healthy human individuals. CD45RO-negative, CCR7-positively selected cells formed the naive CD8 fraction, excluding terminally differentiated effector memory CD45RA+ cells. Healthy adults negative for HIV, lacking recent acute infections or vaccinations, served as donors. Per the original methods: ImmunoSEQ yielded junction-only sequences lacking quality scores, so filtering differed. Produced via immunoSEQ multiplex PCR; TCRdb's table is partial and in-frame only. The D gene and trimming were derived from the DNA, and the V and J assignments and clone size from that table. The repertoire holds over 750,000 clones, around 96% seen once, with around 0.25% in the top ten. The sequenced sample consisted of naive CD8+ T cells sorted from blood. The TCR originated in a man aged 25 to 40 in good health.

The CDR3 protein is CASSLAGTEAFF. CDR3 DNA: TGTGCCAGCAGCTTAGCCGGTACTGAAGCTTTCTTT. The chain combines TRBV13 with TRBJ1-1; D is unclear. V lost 1 base, J lost 5 bases, and 5 bases lay in between. From germline, CDR1 is PRHDT and CDR2 FYEKMQ (reference sequence). The CDR3 runs to 12 residues. Full variable domain (rest looked up from reference TRBV13 and TRBJ1-1): AAGVIQSPRHLIKEKRETATLKCYPIPRHDTVYWYQQGPGQDPQFLISFYEKMQSDKGSIPDRFSAQQFSDYHSELNMSSLELGDSALYFCASSLAGTEAFFGQGTRLTVV.